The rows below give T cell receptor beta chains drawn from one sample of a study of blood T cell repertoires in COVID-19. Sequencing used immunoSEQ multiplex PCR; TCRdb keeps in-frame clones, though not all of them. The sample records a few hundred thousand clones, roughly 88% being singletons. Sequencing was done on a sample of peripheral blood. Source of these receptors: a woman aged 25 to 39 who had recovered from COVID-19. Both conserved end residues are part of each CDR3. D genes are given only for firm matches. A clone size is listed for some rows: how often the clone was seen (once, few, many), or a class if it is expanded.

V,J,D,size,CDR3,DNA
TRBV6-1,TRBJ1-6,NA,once,CASSERFRRSSYNSPLHF,TGTGCCAGCAGTGAAAGGTTTAGGCGGAGCTCCTATAATTCACCCCTCCACTTT
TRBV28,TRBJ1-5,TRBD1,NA,CASSYDRVLQPQHF,TGTGCCAGCAGTTACGACAGGGTTCTACAGCCCCAGCATTTT
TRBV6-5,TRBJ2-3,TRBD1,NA,CASSRGTGVADTQYF,TGTGCCAGCAGTCGAGGGACAGGGGTTGCAGATACGCAGTATTTT
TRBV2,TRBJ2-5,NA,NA,CASSFRGGQETQYF,TGTGCCAGCTCGTTTAGGGGGGGGCAAGAGACCCAGTACTTC
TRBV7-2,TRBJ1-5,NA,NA,CASSFDRGSDQPQHF,TGTGCCAGCAGCTTTGATCGGGGGAGTGATCAGCCCCAGCATTTT
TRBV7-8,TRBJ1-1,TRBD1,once,CASSHKSTGGLRGSEAFF,TGTGCCAGCAGCCATAAATCTACAGGGGGTCTCCGAGGCTCTGAAGCTTTCTTT
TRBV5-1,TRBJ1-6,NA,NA,CASSLGPGHLPNSPLHF,TGCGCCAGCAGCTTGGGCCCGGGACACCTGCCCAATTCACCCCTCCACTTT
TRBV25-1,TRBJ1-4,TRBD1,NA,CASSDPGQGDEKLFF,TGTGCCAGCAGTGATCCGGGACAGGGGGACGAAAAACTGTTTTTT
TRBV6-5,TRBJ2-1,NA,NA,CASSYRAQGSYNEQFF,TGTGCCAGCAGTTACCGGGCGCAGGGTTCCTACAATGAGCAGTTCTTC
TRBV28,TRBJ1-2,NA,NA,CASRDPGVSYGYTF,TGTGCCAGCAGAGATCCCGGGGTTTCCTATGGCTACACCTTC
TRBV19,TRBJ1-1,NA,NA,CASRPAGTSNTEAFF,TGTGCCAGTAGGCCCGCCGGGACTTCGAACACTGAAGCTTTCTTT
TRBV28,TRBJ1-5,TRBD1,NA,CASDRGRSQPQHF,TGTGCCAGCGACAGGGGCAGAAGTCAGCCCCAGCATTTT
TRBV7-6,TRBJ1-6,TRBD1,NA,CASSLEPLGQGNSPLHF,TGTGCCAGCAGCTTAGAACCTCTGGGACAGGGAAATTCACCCCTCCACTTT
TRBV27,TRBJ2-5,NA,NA,CASNPIGQAEETQYF,TGTGCCAGCAACCCCATTGGGCAGGCCGAAGAGACCCAGTACTTC
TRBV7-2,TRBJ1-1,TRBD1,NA,CASSLGQVTTEAFF,TGTGCCAGCAGCTTGGGACAGGTGACGACTGAAGCTTTCTTT
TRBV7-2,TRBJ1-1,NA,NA,CASSLARGRVTEAFF,TGTGCCAGCAGCTTAGCCAGGGGTCGGGTCACTGAAGCTTTCTTT
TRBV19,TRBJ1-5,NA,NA,CASSIKNSNQPQHF,TGTGCCAGTAGTATTAAAAATAGCAATCAGCCCCAGCATTTT
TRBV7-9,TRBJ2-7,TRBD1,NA,CASSLARQGRSYEQYF,TGTGCCAGCAGCTTAGCGCGACAGGGACGCTCCTACGAGCAGTACTTC
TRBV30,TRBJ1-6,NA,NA,CAWSTTGGNSPLHF,TGTGCCTGGAGTACGACAGGCGGTAATTCACCCCTCCACTTT
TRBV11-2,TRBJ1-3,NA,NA,CASSLDQEGYSGNTIYF,TGTGCCAGCAGCTTAGATCAGGAGGGGTACTCTGGAAACACCATATATTTT
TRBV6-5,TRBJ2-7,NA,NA,CASRGLYEQYF,TGTGCCAGCAGGGGCCTCTACGAGCAGTACTTC
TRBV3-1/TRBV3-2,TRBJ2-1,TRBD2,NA,CASSQLAGDNEQFF,TGTGCCAGCAGCCAACTAGCGGGGGACAATGAGCAGTTCTTC
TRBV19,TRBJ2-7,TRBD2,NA,CASSPGLAGGYEQYF,TGTGCCAGTAGTCCAGGACTAGCGGGGGGGTACGAGCAGTACTTC
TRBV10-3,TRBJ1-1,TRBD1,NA,CAINGQGNTEAFF,TGTGCCATCAACGGACAGGGGAACACTGAAGCTTTCTTT
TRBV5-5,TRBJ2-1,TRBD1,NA,CASSPGQGSYNEQFF,TGTGCCAGCAGCCCGGGACAGGGTTCCTACAATGAGCAGTTCTTC
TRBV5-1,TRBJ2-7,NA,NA,CASSSGRGSPYEQYF,TGCGCCAGCAGCTCAGGGCGTGGCAGCCCCTACGAGCAGTACTTC
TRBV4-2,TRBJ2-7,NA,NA,CASSPTEAYEQYF,TGTGCCAGCAGCCCGACTGAAGCCTACGAGCAGTACTTC
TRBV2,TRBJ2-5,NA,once,CASRPRRVWETQYF,TGTGCCAGCAGGCCCCGACGGGTTTGGGAGACCCAGTACTTC
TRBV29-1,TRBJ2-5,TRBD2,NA,CSVEPSGGVETQYF,TGCAGCGTTGAGCCTAGCGGGGGGGTTGAGACCCAGTACTTC